The present TCR beta chain was sequenced within a study of PD-1 blockade in classical Hodgkin lymphoma. Each patient relapsed following autologous stem cell transplantation, and prior brentuximab vedotin exposure differed. When best responses were assessed, they were complete response, partial response or progressive disease. The study, taken as a whole, reports: Newly diagnosed patients were reported to exhibit reduced baseline TCR diversity relative to healthy donors.

The CDR3 sequence is 14 residues long. CDR1 and CDR2 from the germline V gene are MNHEY and SMNVEV (reference sequence). The J segment lost 5 bases and the V segment lost 5 bases, leaving 5 bases of the junction unmatched. On this clone: Its target is not known.

Profiling relied on immunoSEQ multiplex PCR, and the TCRdb table lists in-frame clones only, not all of them. The sample carries approximately 44,000 clones, over 70% recorded once. The TCR originated in a human donor with classical Hodgkin lymphoma. Specimen: peripheral blood mononuclear cells (PBMCs), collected at baseline. The rearrangement links TRBV27 to TRBJ2-7; 11 positions match TRBD1. CDR3 protein: CASSDWTGGNEQYF. CDR3 bases: TGTGCCAGCAGTGACTGGACAGGGGGCAACGAGCAGTACTTC.